Each of the 14 T cell receptor beta chains below was sequenced from the same sample in a study of T cells in Graves' hyperthyroidism and ophthalmopathy. Template material for amplifying TCR beta CDR3 regions consisted of RNA transcripts. TCR CDR3 underwent first-round RT-PCR with the HTBI primer set. TCRdb independently ran MiXCR on the multiplex PCR reads; one entry per CDR3 protein. The data contain hundreds of thousands of distinct CDR3 sequences, around 39% of them singletons. Source material: blood. The receptors stem from a man younger than 30 with Graves' hyperthyroidism.

The chain uses TRBV20-1 and TRBJ2-7, with 8 bases lining up with TRBD2. The germline V gene encodes CDR1 DFQATT and CDR2 SNEGSKA (reference sequence). The CDR3 has 18 amino acids. The V segment lost 0 bases and the J segment 5 bases; nucleotides outside the gene matches: 18. The CDR3 protein is CSARDKASGRPSPHEQYF. In DNA form, the CDR3 reads TGCAGTGCTAGAGATAAGGCTAGCGGGCGTCCCAGTCCCCACGAGCAGTACTTC.

The sample holds many counts of this clonotype. This rearrangement joins TRBV11-3 to TRBJ1-6, with D uncertain. The CDR3 covers 14 residues. Trimming shortened V by 2 bases and J by 7 bases, and 9 bases separated the two germline ends. Germline assignment: CDR1 SGHNT and CDR2 YENEEA. CDR3 DNA: TGTGCCAGCAGCTTACACCCAGGCAATTCACCCCTCCACTTT. The encoded protein is CASSLHPGNSPLHF.

This clonotype came up a few times. The chain couples TRBV4-2 to TRBJ1-4; 7 bases match TRBD1. The germline V gene has CDR1 LGHNA and CDR2 YNFKEQ. Trimming removed 4 bases from V and 2 bases from J; junction bases left unmatched: 7. The CDR3 is 16 amino acids. The DNA for the CDR3 is TGTGCCAGCAGCCGAGCCAACAGGGGTACTAATGAAAAACTGTTTTTT. The encoded protein is CASSRANRGTNEKLFF.

This clonotype was counted between two and nine times. The chain joins TRBV7-9 to TRBJ1-6; TRBD1 might be the D (5 bases). CDR3 size: 13 residues. Trimming took off 5 bases at V and 3 bases at J, with 5 bases between the two ends. In germline, CDR1 is SEHNR, CDR2 FQNEAQ (reference sequence). CDR3: CASSTGYNSPLHF. The DNA of the CDR3 is TGTGCCAGCAGCACAGGCTATAATTCACCCCTCCACTTT.

A note on this clonotype: Germline and junction disagree at one end, which may indicate a read error. The V and J genes are TRBV24-1 and TRBJ2-5, with 8 positions matching TRBD1. The CDR3 totals 15 residues. CDR1 is KGHDR and CDR2 is SFDVKD in the germline V gene. The DNA of the CDR3 is TGCGCCAGCAGCAGAGCAGGGGGCTGGGGGGAGACCCAGTACTTC. Residues: CASSRAGGWGETQYF.

This chain uses TRBV9 with TRBJ1-1, with unresolved D. Germline CDR1 reads SGDLS; CDR2 reads YYNGEE. Trimming took 4 bases from V and 0 from J, leaving 13 bases between them. The CDR3 contains 15 residues. This CDR3 is CASSQLGLMNTEAFF. The CDR3 DNA reads as TGTGCCAGCAGCCAATTAGGACTAATGAACACTGAAGCTTTCTTT.

This clonotype has just a few counts. V is TRBV7-2 and J is TRBJ1-6; 8 bases fit TRBD1. Germline CDR1 SGHTA, CDR2 FQGNSA. J lost 11 bases, V lost 5 bases, and 17 bases had no gene match. This CDR3 comprises 17 residues. CDR3 in amino acids: CASSHGPTTGTGAPLHF. In nucleotides, the CDR3 is TGTGCCAGCAGCCATGGGCCTACAACCGGGACAGGTGCACCCCTCCACTTT. The full variable domain, its missing parts supplied by reference TRBV7-2 and TRBJ1-6, is GAGVSQSPSNKVTEKGKDVELRCDPISGHTALYWYRQSLGQGLEFLIYFQGNSAPDKSGLPSDRFSAERTGGSVSTLTIQRTQQEDSAVYLCASSHGPTTGTGAPLHFGNGTRLTVT.

This clonotype was found a few times. V gene TRBV19 combines with J gene TRBJ1-2; possible D gene TRBD1, 6 bases. The V end was cut by 7 bases, the J end by 0 bases, with 15 bases between. The germline CDR1 and CDR2 sequences are LNHDA and SQIVND (reference sequence). The CDR3 has 15 residues. The CDR3 nucleotides are TGTGCCAGTACCCCGGGACACAGTACTAACTATGGCTACACCTTC. This encodes CASTPGHSTNYGYTF.

The chain recombines TRBV13 with TRBJ2-5; the match to TRBD1 covers 7 bases. This CDR3 has 16 residues. With 2 bases clipped from V and 5 bases from J, the junction kept 11 bases outside the gene matches. Germline V CDR1 and CDR2: PRHDT, FYEKMQ (reference sequence). In DNA, the CDR3 is TGTGCCAGCAGCTTATTATTGGCCTCCAGGGGGGAGACCCAGTACTTC. Translated, it gives CASSLLLASRGETQYF.

This clonotype was counted many times. This sequence joins TRBV29-1 and TRBJ2-5; a possible D gene is TRBD1 (6 bases). CDR1 is SQVTM, CDR2 ANQGSEA, per germline. The CDR3 has 12 residues. V lost 3 bases to trimming and J lost 5 bases, with 10 bases between them. The CDR3 DNA is TGCAGCGTTGACAGGGGTCGGGAGACCCAGTACTTC. Its protein is CSVDRGRETQYF.

The sample holds many counts of this clonotype. This sequence joins TRBV10-2 and TRBJ2-5; D possibly corresponds to TRBD1 (5 bases). The CDR3 is 15 amino acids. Germline loops: CDR1 WSHSY, CDR2 SAAADI. The V end was cut by 1 base, the J end by 1 base, with 10 bases between. CDR3 nucleotide sequence: TGCGCCAGCAGTGAGTTAAAGGGGCTCCAAGAGACCCAGTACTTC. This codes for CASSELKGLQETQYF.

The DNA for the CDR3 is TGTGCCAGCAGTCCCCAAGCGGGATCGGTAGAGCAGTACTTC. Protein sequence: CASSPQAGSVEQYF. J is TRBJ2-7 and V is TRBV7-9, with 7 bases lining up with TRBD2. The J segment lost 7 bases and the V segment lost 6 bases, leaving 12 bases of the junction unmatched. The germline V gene encodes CDR1 SEHNR and CDR2 FQNEAQ (reference sequence). The CDR3 sequence is 14 residues long.

As to this clonotype: Since a much larger clone is just one base distant, this may be a read error. This sequence joins TRBV2 and TRBJ2-5; possibly TRBD1 or TRBD2 for D (5 bases each). Per germline, CDR1 SNHLY and CDR2 FYNNEI. The CDR3 spans 13 residues. DNA of the CDR3: TGTGCCAGCATGGTAGGGGAAGGGGAGACCCAGTGCTTC. Protein product: CASMVGEGETQCF.

The rearrangement joins TRBV6-2 or TRBV6-3 to TRBJ2-7; possibly TRBD1 for D (6 bases). V gave up 2 bases and J gave up 0 bases, with 14 bases separating them. This CDR3 spans 16 amino acids. Germline loops: CDR1 MNHEY, CDR2 SVGEGT. The CDR3 region is CASSYPLRDTSYEQYF. The CDR3 DNA follows: TGTGCCAGCAGTTACCCACTCCGGGACACCTCCTACGAGCAGTACTTC.